These 30 T cell receptor beta chains originate from one sample sequenced in a study of Ad26.COV2.S vaccination and SARS-CoV-2 variants. Method: immunoSEQ multiplex PCR; TCRdb's copy keeps in-frame clones and lacks some. This table holds just over 350,000 clones, about 90% found once. The input for sequencing was peripheral blood, taken after recovery from COVID-19. The receptors here all came from a human donor who had recovered from COVID-19.

J is TRBJ1-2 and V is TRBV5-4, with 9 bases that match TRBD1. Germline V gene data show CDR1 as SGHNT and CDR2 as YYREEE (reference sequence). The V gene end was trimmed by 4 bases and the J gene end by 4 bases; junction bases not matched to a gene: 5. CDR3 length: 14 amino acids. The CDR3 is CASSIRDRVYGYTF. The CDR3 region has the DNA TGTGCCAGCAGCATCCGGGACAGGGTCTATGGCTACACCTTC. Together with reference TRBV5-4 and TRBJ1-2, the CDR3 gives the full variable domain: ETGVTQSPTHLIKTRGQQVTLRCSSQSGHNTVSWYQQALGQGPQFIFQYYREEENGRGNFPPRFSGLQFPNYSSELNVNALELDDSALYLCASSIRDRVYGYTFGSGTRLTVV.

The chain recombines TRBV10-1 with TRBJ1-1; D is unresolved. This CDR3 is built from 12 residues. Trimming pared 6 bases from V and 0 bases from J, leaving 5 bases between. Germline CDR1 and CDR2: WNHNN and SYGVQD (reference sequence). This chain's CDR3 is CASSDMNTEAFF. In DNA form, the CDR3 reads TGCGCCAGCAGCGATATGAACACTGAAGCTTTCTTT.

J is TRBJ2-2 and V is TRBV6-4, with D perhaps matching TRBD1 or TRBD2 (6 bases each). CDR3 length: 18 residues. Germline-derived CDR1 and CDR2 are MRHNA and SNTAGT. V shed 4 bases and J shed 6 bases, with 24 bases lying between them. The DNA for the CDR3 is TGTGCCAGCAGTGTTGTCCCGTCCGGGGGCGGCAACCCCGGGGAGCTGTTTTTT. It yields the protein CASSVVPSGGGNPGELFF.

The rearrangement uses TRBV7-8 and TRBJ1-2, with D possibly TRBD1 on 5 matching bases. With 8 bases removed from V and 1 base from J, the gap between germline ends came to 17 bases. There are 15 residues in the CDR3. CDR1 and CDR2 (germline): SGHVS, FQNEAQ. The CDR3 sequence: CASGGKGTGNYGYTF. The CDR3, as DNA: TGTGCCAGCGGGGGTAAGGGCACCGGTAACTATGGCTACACCTTC.

The sample holds one count of this clone. This chain links TRBV19 with TRBJ2-5; a possible D gene is TRBD2 (5 bases). Looked up from germline, CDR1 is LNHDA and CDR2 is SQIVND (reference sequence). This CDR3 has 13 amino acids. The V end was cut by 3 bases, the J end by 3 bases, with 8 bases between. The CDR3 nucleotides are TGTGCCAGTAGTATTCCCGGGGAAGAGACCCAGTACTTC. It translates to CASSIPGEETQYF. Supplemented by reference TRBV19 and TRBJ2-5, the full variable domain reads DGGITQSPKYLFRKEGQNVTLSCEQNLNHDAMYWYRQDPGQGLRLIYYSQIVNDFQKGDIAEGYSVSREKKESFPLTVTSAQKNPTAFYLCASSIPGEETQYFGPGTRLLVL.

This chain uses TRBV5-4 with TRBJ2-7; 10 bases map to TRBD1. The V gene's germline CDR1 is SGHNT and CDR2 YYREEE (reference sequence). The CDR3 extends over 15 amino acids. Germline trimming cut 5 bases from V and 0 bases from J; bases unmatched to any gene: 5. CDR3 amino acids: CASRRRQGASYEQYF. Here the CDR3 DNA reads TGTGCCAGCAGACGAAGACAGGGGGCCTCCTACGAGCAGTACTTC.

The chain couples TRBV7-2 to TRBJ1-2, with TRBD1 matching 12 bases. Germline V gene sequence: CDR1 SGHTA, CDR2 FQGNSA. This CDR3 comprises 18 residues. The ends lost 5 bases at V and 4 bases at J; junction bases unmatched: 14. The CDR3 sequence: CASSPRQGTGGFGYGYTF. CDR3 nucleotides: TGTGCCAGCAGCCCCCGACAAGGGACAGGGGGCTTCGGCTATGGCTACACCTTC.

The chain has TRBV27 and TRBJ1-6; D unclear. The CDR3 length is 13 residues. V lost 4 bases to trimming and J lost 7 bases, with 8 bases between them. Germline V gene lookup returns CDR1 MNHEY and CDR2 SMNVEV (reference sequence). CDR3 sequence: CASSSHPNSPLHF. The CDR3, as DNA: TGTGCCAGCAGTTCCCATCCAAATTCACCCCTCCACTTT.

The chain employs TRBV5-1 and TRBJ1-1, with 8 bases lining up with TRBD1. Germline CDR1 and CDR2: SGHRS and YFSETQ. V lost 0 bases to trimming and J lost 4 bases; unmatched junction nucleotides: 5. This CDR3 comprises 15 residues. The CDR3 sequence: CASSLAKQGGTEAFF. The CDR3 DNA follows: TGCGCCAGCAGCTTGGCTAAACAGGGGGGCACTGAAGCTTTCTTT.

The genes are TRBV27 and TRBJ1-4; 7 nucleotides agree with TRBD1. In germline, CDR1 is MNHEY, CDR2 SMNVEV (reference sequence). V lost 5 bases and J lost 1; bases outside the gene matches: 4. The CDR3 has 15 residues. CDR3 in amino acids: CASSTRQGTNEKLFF. CDR3 in DNA: TGTGCCAGCAGTACCCGACAGGGAACTAATGAAAAACTGTTTTTT.

This clone was observed once. The chain is built from TRBV9 and TRBJ1-1, with D unclear. The CDR3 sequence is 14 residues long. Between the trimmed V and J ends, which lost 3 bases and 2 bases, there was a span of 11 bases. CDR1 is SGDLS, CDR2 YYNGEE, per germline. CDR3 sequence (DNA): TGTGCCAGCAGCGACCTAAACTCAAACACTGAAGCTTTCTTT. Translated: CASSDLNSNTEAFF. Full variable domain (outside the CDR3, taken from reference TRBV9 and TRBJ1-1): DSGVTQTPKHLITATGQRVTLRCSPRSGDLSVYWYQQSLDQGLQFLIQYYNGEERAKGNILERFSAQQFPDLHSELNLSSLELGDSALYFCASSDLNSNTEAFFGQGTRLTVV.

This clone has just one count. The rearrangement uses TRBV5-1 and TRBJ2-3, with D perhaps matching TRBD2 (5 bases). Germline V CDR1 and CDR2: SGHRS, YFSETQ. Trimming removed 7 bases at V and 8 bases at J, with 20 bases between. The CDR3 contains 14 residues. CDR3: CASALPDTRGTQYF. As DNA, the CDR3 is TGCGCCAGCGCCCTTCCCGACACCCGGGGTACGCAGTATTTT.

This clone came up once. The chain uses TRBV3-1 (or the pseudogene TRBV3-2) and TRBJ2-5; the D is unclear. Trimming cost V 6 bases and J 2 bases, with 10 bases left between them. The CDR3 consists of 13 residues. Germline-derived CDR1 and CDR2 are LGHDT and YNNKEL (reference sequence). The CDR3 bases are TGTGCCAGCAGTCGCCCGTCTCAAGAGACCCAGTACTTC. Protein product: CASSRPSQETQYF.

The gene calls are TRBV11-2 and TRBJ1-1; weak D call: TRBD1 (6 bases). V was cut by 5 bases and J by 0 bases, with 16 bases left in between. The germline V gene encodes CDR1 SGHAT and CDR2 FQNNGV. The CDR3 is 16 amino acids. CDR3 region: CASSPQRGGLNTEAFF. The CDR3 DNA reads TGTGCCAGCAGCCCACAACGGGGGGGGCTGAACACTGAAGCTTTCTTT.

V usage is TRBV10-3 and J usage is TRBJ2-2; tentative D call: TRBD1 (5 bases). Trimming left V 10 bases short and J 2 bases short, with 17 bases between. CDR3 length: 15 amino acids. Per the germline V gene, CDR1 is ENHRY and CDR2 is SYGVKD. The CDR3 coding sequence is TGTGCCACCGGCTGGGGCCAGCTCAACACCGGGGAGCTGTTTTTT. Residues: CATGWGQLNTGELFF.

This chain uses TRBV7-7 with TRBJ2-1; maybe TRBD1 (6 bases). V was clipped by 1 base and J by 9 bases, with 10 bases between them. The CDR3 length is 13 residues. The V gene's germline CDR1 is SSHAT and CDR2 FNYEAQ (reference sequence). CDR3 amino acids: CASSLVRGGEQFF. The CDR3 nucleotides read TGTGCCAGCAGCTTAGTCAGGGGTGGTGAGCAGTTCTTC. The whole variable domain, remainder taken from reference TRBV7-7 and TRBJ2-1, is GAGVSQSPRYKVTKRGQDVTLRCDPISSHATLYWYQQALGQGPEFLTYFNYEAQPDKSGLPSDRFSAERPEGSISTLTIQRTEQRDSAMYRCASSLVRGGEQFFGPGTRLTVL.

This chain connects TRBV6-5 to TRBJ2-1; D possibly uses TRBD1 or TRBD2 (5 bases each). In germline, CDR1 is MNHEY, CDR2 SVGAGI. The CDR3 covers 13 residues. V was trimmed by 0 bases and J by 13 bases, leaving 13 bases between them. CDR3 nucleotides: TGTGCCAGCAGTTACTCAATCGGGGCCGCTCAGTTCTTC. Its translation: CASSYSIGAAQFF.

This clone was recorded once. J is TRBJ2-7 and V is TRBV5-1; D not resolved. V was trimmed by 0 bases and J by 0 bases, leaving 10 bases between them. The CDR3 loop spans 15 amino acids. The germline CDR1 and CDR2 sequences are SGHRS and YFSETQ. This CDR3 reads CASSLDGYSSYEQYF. CDR3 in DNA: TGCGCCAGCAGCTTGGACGGGTATAGCTCCTACGAGCAGTACTTC.

The chain carries TRBV7-2 and TRBJ2-7, with a weak D call TRBD1 (6 bases). V lost 5 bases and J lost 4, with 18 bases in between. CDR3 length: 15 amino acids. Germline assignment: CDR1 SGHTA and CDR2 FQGNSA. CDR3 sequence (DNA): TGTGCCAGCAGCCCCACAGGGACCTTATCTTACGAGCAGTACTTC. This gives the protein CASSPTGTLSYEQYF. The full variable domain, its missing parts supplied by reference TRBV7-2 and TRBJ2-7, is GAGVSQSPSNKVTEKGKDVELRCDPISGHTALYWYRQSLGQGLEFLIYFQGNSAPDKSGLPSDRFSAERTGGSVSTLTIQRTQQEDSAVYLCASSPTGTLSYEQYFGPGTRLTVT.

The chain carries TRBV18 and TRBJ2-5; 8 bases align to TRBD1. V was clipped by 3 bases and J by 2 bases; unmatched bases: 5. Germline CDR1 is KGHSH and CDR2 is LQKENI. CDR3 length: 15 amino acids. The CDR3 DNA follows: TGTGCCAGCTCACCCGCGGACAGGGCTCAAGAGACCCAGTACTTC. Its protein is CASSPADRAQETQYF.

The chain carries TRBV20-1 and TRBJ1-3, with D possibly matching TRBD1 (5 bases). The germline gives CDR1 DFQATT, CDR2 SNEGSKA (reference sequence). V dropped 3 bases and J dropped 4 bases, with 13 bases sitting between them. The CDR3 consists of 14 residues. The CDR3 coding sequence is TGCAGTGCTAGTTACAGGACACAAGGAAACACCATATATTTT. Translated, it gives CSASYRTQGNTIYF.

Written as DNA, the CDR3 is TGTGCCAGCAGCCGCATAGACAGACACACTGAAGCTTTCTTT. As protein: CASSRIDRHTEAFF. This chain joins TRBV3-1 (or the pseudogene TRBV3-2) and TRBJ1-1, with a tentative D call TRBD1 (5 bases). V was trimmed by 4 bases and J by 3 bases, leaving 12 bases between them. This CDR3 spans 14 amino acids. CDR1 is LGHDT, CDR2 YNNKEL, per germline (reference sequence).

In nucleotides, the CDR3 is TGTGCCAGCAGCCTCTATATTTCAGGGGGCACTAACTATGGCTACACCTTC. This encodes CASSLYISGGTNYGYTF. The J gene is TRBJ1-2, the V gene TRBV7-8; 8 bases are shared with TRBD1. The CDR3 loop spans 17 amino acids. Per germline, CDR1 SGHVS and CDR2 FQNEAQ. The V and J ends lost 5 bases and 0 bases, in that order; junction bases with no gene match: 11.

The V call is TRBV7-3, the J call TRBJ2-2; 8 nucleotides agree with TRBD1. The trim removed 5 bases at V and 2 bases at J, leaving 4 bases unmatched. Germline assignment: CDR1 SGHTA and CDR2 FQGTGA. There are 15 residues in the CDR3. The CDR3 loop reads CASSMDRVNTGELFF. CDR3 DNA: TGTGCCAGCAGCATGGACAGGGTAAACACCGGGGAGCTGTTTTTT.

This rearrangement joins TRBV4-1 to TRBJ2-7; 10 nucleotides agree with TRBD1. Germline V gene lookup returns CDR1 MGHRA and CDR2 YSYEKL. Unmatched junction bases numbered 6, after V lost 4 bases and J lost 6 bases. The CDR3 spans 14 residues. The CDR3 protein is CASSPGTGDREQYF. CDR3 in DNA: TGCGCCAGCAGCCCAGGGACAGGGGACCGCGAGCAGTACTTC.

The chain carries TRBV7-2 and TRBJ1-1; 8 bases fit TRBD1. Germline trimming cut 1 base from V and 1 base from J; bases unmatched to any gene: 5. Germline lookup yields CDR1 SGHTA and CDR2 FQGNSA. The CDR3 spans 16 residues. As DNA, the CDR3 is TGTGCCAGCAGCTTAGAGGGGACAGGAACGAACACTGAAGCTTTCTTT. Translation: CASSLEGTGTNTEAFF.

This clone is a singleton in its sample. J is TRBJ2-7 and V is TRBV2; TRBD1 agrees at 9 bases. Trimming at V came to 6 bases and at J to 5 bases, leaving 8 bases not matched to a gene. The CDR3 has 14 amino acids. The germline V gene has CDR1 SNHLY and CDR2 FYNNEI. The CDR3 nucleotides read TGTGCCAGCAGCGCTGAGGGACAGGGCCACGAGCAGTACTTC. Translating gives CASSAEGQGHEQYF.

The chain recombines TRBV27 with TRBJ2-7; tentatively, D is TRBD2 (5 bases). V shed 6 bases and J shed 3 bases, with 12 bases lying between them. Germline CDR1 MNHEY, CDR2 SMNVEV (reference sequence). The CDR3 runs 13 residues. The CDR3 region is CASRGAAFYEQYF. Written as DNA, the CDR3 is TGTGCCAGCAGGGGAGCGGCTTTCTACGAGCAGTACTTC.

The V gene is TRBV4-1, the J gene TRBJ2-2; 7 nucleotides match TRBD1. CDR1 and CDR2 from the germline V gene are MGHRA and YSYEKL. Trimming removed 0 bases from V and 7 bases from J; junction bases left unmatched: 11. The length of the CDR3 is 17 residues. The CDR3 DNA is TGCGCCAGCAGCCAAGATAGGGGGCGGACCTACGGCGGGGAGCTGTTTTTT. Amino acids: CASSQDRGRTYGGELFF.

This chain uses TRBV19 with TRBJ1-1, with 11 bases lining up with TRBD1. V trimming: 6 bases; J trimming: 4 bases; junction bases outside the gene matches: 7. Looked up from germline, CDR1 is LNHDA and CDR2 is SQIVND (reference sequence). This CDR3 region has 15 residues. In nucleotides, the CDR3 is TGTGCCAGTAGGGCGGACAGGGGGCTGTTCACTGAAGCTTTCTTT. It encodes CASRADRGLFTEAFF. Filled out from reference TRBV19 and TRBJ1-1, the complete variable domain reads DGGITQSPKYLFRKEGQNVTLSCEQNLNHDAMYWYRQDPGQGLRLIYYSQIVNDFQKGDIAEGYSVSREKKESFPLTVTSAQKNPTAFYLCASRADRGLFTEAFFGQGTRLTVV.